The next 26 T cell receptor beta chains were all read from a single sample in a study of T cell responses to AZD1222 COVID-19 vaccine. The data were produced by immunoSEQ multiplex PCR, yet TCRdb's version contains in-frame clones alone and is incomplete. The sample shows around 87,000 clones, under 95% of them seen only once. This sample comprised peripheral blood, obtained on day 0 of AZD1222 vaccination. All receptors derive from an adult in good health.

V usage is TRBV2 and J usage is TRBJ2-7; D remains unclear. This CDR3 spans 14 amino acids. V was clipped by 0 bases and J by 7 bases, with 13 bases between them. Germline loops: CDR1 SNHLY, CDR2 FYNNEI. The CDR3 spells CASSEASTYGEQYF. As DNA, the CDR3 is TGTGCCAGCAGTGAAGCCTCCACATATGGGGAGCAGTACTTC.

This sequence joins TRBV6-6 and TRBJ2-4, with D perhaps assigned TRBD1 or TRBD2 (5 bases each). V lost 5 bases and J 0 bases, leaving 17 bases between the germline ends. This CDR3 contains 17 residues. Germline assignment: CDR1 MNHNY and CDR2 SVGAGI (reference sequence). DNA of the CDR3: TGTGCCAGCAGTCCCGGCCGGGGCGTTCTAGCCAAAAACATTCAGTACTTC. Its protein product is CASSPGRGVLAKNIQYF.

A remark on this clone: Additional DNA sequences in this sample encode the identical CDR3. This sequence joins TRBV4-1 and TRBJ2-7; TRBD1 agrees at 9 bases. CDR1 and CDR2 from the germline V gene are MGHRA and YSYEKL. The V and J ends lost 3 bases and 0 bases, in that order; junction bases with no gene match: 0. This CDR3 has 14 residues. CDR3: CASSQGQGSYEQYF. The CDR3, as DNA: TGCGCCAGCAGCCAGGGACAGGGCTCCTACGAGCAGTACTTC.

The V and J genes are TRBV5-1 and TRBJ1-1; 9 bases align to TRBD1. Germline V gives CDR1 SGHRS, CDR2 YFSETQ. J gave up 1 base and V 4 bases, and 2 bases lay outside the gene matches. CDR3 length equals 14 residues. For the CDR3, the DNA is TGCGCCAGCAGCGAGGGACAGGGGAACACTGAAGCTTTCTTT. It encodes CASSEGQGNTEAFF.

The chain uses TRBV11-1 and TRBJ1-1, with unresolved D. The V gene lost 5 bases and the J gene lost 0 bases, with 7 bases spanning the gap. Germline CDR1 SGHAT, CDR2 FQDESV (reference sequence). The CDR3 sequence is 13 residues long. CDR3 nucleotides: TGTGCCAGCAGCATAGGACTGAACACTGAAGCTTTCTTT. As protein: CASSIGLNTEAFF.

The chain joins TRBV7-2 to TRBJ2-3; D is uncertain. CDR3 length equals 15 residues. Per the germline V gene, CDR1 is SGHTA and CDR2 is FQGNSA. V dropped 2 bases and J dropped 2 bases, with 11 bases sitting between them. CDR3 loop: CASSLNSDITDTQYF. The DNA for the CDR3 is TGTGCCAGCAGCTTAAACAGCGACATCACAGATACGCAGTATTTT.

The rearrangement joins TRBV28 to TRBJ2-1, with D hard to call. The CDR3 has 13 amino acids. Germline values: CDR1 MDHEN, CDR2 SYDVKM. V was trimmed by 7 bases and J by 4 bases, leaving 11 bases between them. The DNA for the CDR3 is TGTGCCAGCACCCCCCCCGGGTACAATGAGCAGTTCTTC. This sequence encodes CASTPPGYNEQFF.

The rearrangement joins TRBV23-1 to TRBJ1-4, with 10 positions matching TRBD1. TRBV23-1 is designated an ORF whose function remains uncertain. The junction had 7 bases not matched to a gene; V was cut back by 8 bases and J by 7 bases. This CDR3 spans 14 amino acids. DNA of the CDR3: TGCGCCAGCTCTAGACAGGGGGCAGGTGAAAAACTGTTTTTT. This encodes CASSRQGAGEKLFF.

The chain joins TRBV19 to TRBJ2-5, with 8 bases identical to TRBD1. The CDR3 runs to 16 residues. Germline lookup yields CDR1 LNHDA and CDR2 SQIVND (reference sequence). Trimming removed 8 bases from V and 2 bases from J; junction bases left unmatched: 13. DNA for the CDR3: TGTGCCAGTGCCCGGACAGGGCAGGTGAAACAAGAGACCCAGTACTTC. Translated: CASARTGQVKQETQYF.

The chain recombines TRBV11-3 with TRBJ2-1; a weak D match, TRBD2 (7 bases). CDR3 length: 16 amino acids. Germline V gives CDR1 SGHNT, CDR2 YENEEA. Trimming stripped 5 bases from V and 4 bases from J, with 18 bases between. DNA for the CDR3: TGTGCCAGCAGCCTAAATGGGGGGGCCCTTTACAATGAGCAGTTCTTC. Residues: CASSLNGGALYNEQFF.

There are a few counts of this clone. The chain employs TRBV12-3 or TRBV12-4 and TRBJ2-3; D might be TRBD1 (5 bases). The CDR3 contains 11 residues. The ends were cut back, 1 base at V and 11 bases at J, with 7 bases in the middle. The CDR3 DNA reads TGTGCCAGCAGTTTAGGGACACTGCAGTATTTT. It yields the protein CASSLGTLQYF.

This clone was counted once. This CDR3 is CASSPREGEKLFF. Written as DNA, the CDR3 is TGTGCCAGCAGCCCCCGGGAGGGGGAAAAACTGTTTTTT. The chain is built from TRBV11-2 and TRBJ1-4; a possible D gene is TRBD1 (5 bases). The CDR3 length is 13 residues. V lost 5 bases, J lost 8 bases, and 12 bases lay in between. The germline V gene has CDR1 SGHAT and CDR2 FQNNGV.

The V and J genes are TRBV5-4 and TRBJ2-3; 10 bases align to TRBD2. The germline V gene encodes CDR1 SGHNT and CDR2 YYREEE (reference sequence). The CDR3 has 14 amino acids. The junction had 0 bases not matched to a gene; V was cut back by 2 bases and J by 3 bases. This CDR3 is CASSFSGGTDTQYF. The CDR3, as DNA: TGTGCCAGCAGCTTTAGCGGGGGGACAGATACGCAGTATTTT. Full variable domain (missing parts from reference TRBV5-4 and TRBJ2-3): ETGVTQSPTHLIKTRGQQVTLRCSSQSGHNTVSWYQQALGQGPQFIFQYYREEENGRGNFPPRFSGLQFPNYSSELNVNALELDDSALYLCASSFSGGTDTQYFGPGTRLTVL.

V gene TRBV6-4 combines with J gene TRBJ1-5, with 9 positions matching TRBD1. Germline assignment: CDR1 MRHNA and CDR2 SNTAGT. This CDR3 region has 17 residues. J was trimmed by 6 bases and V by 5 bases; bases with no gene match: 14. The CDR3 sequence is CASSPYRTGVTCQPQHF. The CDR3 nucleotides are TGTGCCAGCAGTCCTTACCGGACAGGGGTCACTTGTCAGCCCCAGCATTTT.

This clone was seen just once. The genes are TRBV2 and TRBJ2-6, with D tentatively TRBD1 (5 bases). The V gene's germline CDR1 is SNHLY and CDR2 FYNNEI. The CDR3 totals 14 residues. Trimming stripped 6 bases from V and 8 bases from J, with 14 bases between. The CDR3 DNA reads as TGTGCCAGCAGGGACACAGATGTGACCAACGTCCTGACTTTC. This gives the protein CASRDTDVTNVLTF.

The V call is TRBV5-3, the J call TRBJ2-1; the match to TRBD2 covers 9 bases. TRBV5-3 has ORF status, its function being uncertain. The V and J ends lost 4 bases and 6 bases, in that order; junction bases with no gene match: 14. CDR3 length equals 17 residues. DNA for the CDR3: TGTGCCAGAAGCCGACCAGAAGCGGGGGGCCTGGCCAATGAGCAGTTCTTC. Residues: CARSRPEAGGLANEQFF.

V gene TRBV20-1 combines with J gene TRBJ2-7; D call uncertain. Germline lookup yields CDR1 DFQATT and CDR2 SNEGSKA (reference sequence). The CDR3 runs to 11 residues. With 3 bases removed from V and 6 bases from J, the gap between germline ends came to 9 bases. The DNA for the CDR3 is TGCAGTGCTAGGCGTCCTCCCGAGCAGTACTTC. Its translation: CSARRPPEQYF.

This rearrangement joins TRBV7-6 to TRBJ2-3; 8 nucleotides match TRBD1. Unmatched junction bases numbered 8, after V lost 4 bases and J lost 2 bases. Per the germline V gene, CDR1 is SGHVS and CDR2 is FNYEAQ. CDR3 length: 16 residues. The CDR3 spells CASSSRQGLSTDTQYF. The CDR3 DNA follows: TGTGCCAGCAGCTCCCGACAGGGGCTGTCCACAGATACGCAGTATTTT.

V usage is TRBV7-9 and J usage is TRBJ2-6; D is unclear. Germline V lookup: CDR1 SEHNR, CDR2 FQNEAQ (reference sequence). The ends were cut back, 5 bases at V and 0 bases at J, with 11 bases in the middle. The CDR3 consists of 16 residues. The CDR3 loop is CASSHVGDSGANVLTF. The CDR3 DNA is TGTGCCAGCAGCCACGTTGGGGACTCTGGGGCCAACGTCCTGACTTTC.

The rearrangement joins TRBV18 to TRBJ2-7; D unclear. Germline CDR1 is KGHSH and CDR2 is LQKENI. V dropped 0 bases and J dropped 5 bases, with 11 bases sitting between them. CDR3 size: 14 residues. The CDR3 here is CASSPPSSRDEQYF. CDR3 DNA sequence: TGTGCCAGCTCACCACCGTCTTCTCGGGACGAGCAGTACTTC.

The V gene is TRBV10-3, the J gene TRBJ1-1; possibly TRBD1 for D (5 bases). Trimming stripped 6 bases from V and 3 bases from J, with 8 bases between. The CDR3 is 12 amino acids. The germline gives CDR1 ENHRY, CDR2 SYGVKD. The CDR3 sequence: CAIRGQYTEAFF. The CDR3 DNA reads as TGTGCCATCAGAGGACAATACACTGAAGCTTTCTTT.

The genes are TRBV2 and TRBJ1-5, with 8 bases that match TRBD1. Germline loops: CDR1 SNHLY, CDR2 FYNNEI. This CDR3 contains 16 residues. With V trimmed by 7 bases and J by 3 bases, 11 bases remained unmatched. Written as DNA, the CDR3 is TGTGCCAGCACGGACCAGGGGGCGACGTACAATCAGCCCCAGCATTTT. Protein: CASTDQGATYNQPQHF. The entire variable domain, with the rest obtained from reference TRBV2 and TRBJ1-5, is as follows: EPEVTQTPSHQVTQMGQEVILRCVPISNHLYFYWYRQILGQKVEFLVSFYNNEISEKSEIFDDQFSVERPDGSNFTLKIRSTKLEDSAMYFCASTDQGATYNQPQHFGDGTRLSIL.

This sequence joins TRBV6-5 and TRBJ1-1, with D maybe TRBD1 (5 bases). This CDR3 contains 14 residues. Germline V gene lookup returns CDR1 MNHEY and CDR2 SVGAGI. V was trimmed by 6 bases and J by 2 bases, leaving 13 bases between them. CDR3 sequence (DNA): TGTGCCAGCAGATTCGGGGGGGGAAACACTGAAGCTTTCTTT. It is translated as CASRFGGGNTEAFF.

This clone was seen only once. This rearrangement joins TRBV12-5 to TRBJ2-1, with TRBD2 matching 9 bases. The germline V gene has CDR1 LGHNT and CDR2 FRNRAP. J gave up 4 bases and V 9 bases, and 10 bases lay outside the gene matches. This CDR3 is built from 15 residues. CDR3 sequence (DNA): TGTGCTAGCCAATTTAGCGGGGGCAGTTACAATGAGCAGTTCTTC. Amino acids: CASQFSGGSYNEQFF.

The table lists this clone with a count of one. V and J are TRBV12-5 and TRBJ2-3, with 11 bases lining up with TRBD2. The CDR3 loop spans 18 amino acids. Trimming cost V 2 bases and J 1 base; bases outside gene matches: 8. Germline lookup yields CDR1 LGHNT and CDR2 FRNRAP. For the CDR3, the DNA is TGTGCTAGTGGTTTGTCCCCGGGGACTAGCGGAGGCACAGATACGCAGTATTTT. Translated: CASGLSPGTSGGTDTQYF.

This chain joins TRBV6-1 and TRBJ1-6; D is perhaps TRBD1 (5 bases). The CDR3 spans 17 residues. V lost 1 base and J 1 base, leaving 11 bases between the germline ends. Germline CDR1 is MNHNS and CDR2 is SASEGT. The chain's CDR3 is CASSEGQGRSYNSPLHF. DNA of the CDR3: TGTGCCAGCAGTGAAGGTCAGGGTCGTTCCTATAATTCACCCCTCCACTTT.